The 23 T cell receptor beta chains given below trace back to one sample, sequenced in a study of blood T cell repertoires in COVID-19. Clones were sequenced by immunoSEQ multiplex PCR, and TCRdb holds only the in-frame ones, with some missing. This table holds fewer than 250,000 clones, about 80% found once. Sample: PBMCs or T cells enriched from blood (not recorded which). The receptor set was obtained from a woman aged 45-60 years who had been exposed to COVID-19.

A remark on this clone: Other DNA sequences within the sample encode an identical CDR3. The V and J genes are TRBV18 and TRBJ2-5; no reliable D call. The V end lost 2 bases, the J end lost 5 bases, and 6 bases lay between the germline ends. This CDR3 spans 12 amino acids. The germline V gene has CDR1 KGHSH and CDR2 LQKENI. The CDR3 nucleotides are TGTGCCAGCTCACCATATCGGGAGACCCAGTACTTC. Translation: CASSPYRETQYF.

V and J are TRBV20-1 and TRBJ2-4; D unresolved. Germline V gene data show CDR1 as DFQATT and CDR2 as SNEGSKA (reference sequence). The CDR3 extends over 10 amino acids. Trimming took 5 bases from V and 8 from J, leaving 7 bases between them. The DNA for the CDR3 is TGCAGTGCTTCCCGGGACATTCAGTACTTC. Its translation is CSASRDIQYF.

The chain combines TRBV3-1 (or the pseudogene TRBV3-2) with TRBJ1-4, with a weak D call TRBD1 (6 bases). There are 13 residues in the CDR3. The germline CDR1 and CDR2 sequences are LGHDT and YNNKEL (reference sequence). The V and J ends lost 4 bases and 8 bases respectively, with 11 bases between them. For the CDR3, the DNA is TGTGCCAGCAGCCCTGGGACAACCGAAAAACTGTTTTTT. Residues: CASSPGTTEKLFF.

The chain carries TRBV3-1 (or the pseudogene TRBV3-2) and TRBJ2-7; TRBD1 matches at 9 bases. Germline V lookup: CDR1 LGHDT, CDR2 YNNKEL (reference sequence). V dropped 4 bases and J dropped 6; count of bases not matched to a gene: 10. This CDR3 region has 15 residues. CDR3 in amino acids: CASSPLPTGGLEQYF. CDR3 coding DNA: TGTGCCAGCAGCCCCTTACCGACAGGGGGGCTCGAGCAGTACTTC.

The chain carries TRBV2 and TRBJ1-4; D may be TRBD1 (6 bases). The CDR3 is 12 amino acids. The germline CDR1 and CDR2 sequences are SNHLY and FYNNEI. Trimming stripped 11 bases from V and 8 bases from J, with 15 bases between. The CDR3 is CASRGGREKLFF. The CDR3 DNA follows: TGTGCCTCGCGAGGGGGAAGGGAAAAACTGTTTTTT.

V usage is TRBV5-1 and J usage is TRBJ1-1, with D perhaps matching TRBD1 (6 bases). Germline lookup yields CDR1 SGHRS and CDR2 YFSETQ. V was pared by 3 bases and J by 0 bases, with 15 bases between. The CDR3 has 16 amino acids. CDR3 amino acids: CASSSGHNLMNTEAFF. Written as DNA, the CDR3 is TGCGCCAGCAGCTCGGGACACAACCTCATGAACACTGAAGCTTTCTTT.

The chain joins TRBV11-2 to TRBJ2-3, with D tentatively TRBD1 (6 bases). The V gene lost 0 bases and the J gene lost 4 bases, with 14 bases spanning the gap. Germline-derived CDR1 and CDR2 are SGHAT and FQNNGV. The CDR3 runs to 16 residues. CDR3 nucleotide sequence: TGTGCCAGCAGCTTAGATTGGGGACAAGTAGCAGATACGCAGTATTTT. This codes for CASSLDWGQVADTQYF.

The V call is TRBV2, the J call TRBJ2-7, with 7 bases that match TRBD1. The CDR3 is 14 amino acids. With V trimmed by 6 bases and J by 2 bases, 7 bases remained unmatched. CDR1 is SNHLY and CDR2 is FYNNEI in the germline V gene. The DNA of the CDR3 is TGTGCCAGCAGCCAAAGACAGGGACCCTACGAGCAGTACTTC. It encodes CASSQRQGPYEQYF. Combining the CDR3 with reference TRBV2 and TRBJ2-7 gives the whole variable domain EPEVTQTPSHQVTQMGQEVILRCVPISNHLYFYWYRQILGQKVEFLVSFYNNEISEKSEIFDDQFSVERPDGSNFTLKIRSTKLEDSAMYFCASSQRQGPYEQYFGPGTRLTVT.

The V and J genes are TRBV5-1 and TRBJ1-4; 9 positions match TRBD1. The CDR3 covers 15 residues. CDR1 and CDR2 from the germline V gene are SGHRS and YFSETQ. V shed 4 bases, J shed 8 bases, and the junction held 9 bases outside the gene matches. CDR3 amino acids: CASSDPRDRAEKLFF. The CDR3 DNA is TGCGCCAGCAGCGACCCCCGGGACAGGGCGGAAAAACTGTTTTTT.

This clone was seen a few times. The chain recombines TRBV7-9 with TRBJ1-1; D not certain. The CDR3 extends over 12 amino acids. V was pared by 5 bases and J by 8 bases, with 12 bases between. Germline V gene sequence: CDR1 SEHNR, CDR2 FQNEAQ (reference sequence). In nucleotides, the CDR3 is TGTGCCAGCAGCCCTGCCATCCGGGAAGCTTTCTTT. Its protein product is CASSPAIREAFF.

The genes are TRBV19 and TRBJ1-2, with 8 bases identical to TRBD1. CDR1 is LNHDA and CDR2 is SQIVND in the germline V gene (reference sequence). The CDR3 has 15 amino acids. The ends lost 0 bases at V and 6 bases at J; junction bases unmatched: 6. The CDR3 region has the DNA TGTGCCAGTAGTATAGACTCCGGACAGGGCGATGGCTACACCTTC. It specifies CASSIDSGQGDGYTF. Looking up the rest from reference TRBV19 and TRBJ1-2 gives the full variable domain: DGGITQSPKYLFRKEGQNVTLSCEQNLNHDAMYWYRQDPGQGLRLIYYSQIVNDFQKGDIAEGYSVSREKKESFPLTVTSAQKNPTAFYLCASSIDSGQGDGYTFGSGTRLTVV.

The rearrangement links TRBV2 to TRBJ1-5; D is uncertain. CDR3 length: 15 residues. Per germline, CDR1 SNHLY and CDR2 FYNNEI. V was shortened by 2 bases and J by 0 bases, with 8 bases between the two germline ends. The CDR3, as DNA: TGTGCCAGCAGTGAATCCGTTTATAGCAATCAGCCCCAGCATTTT. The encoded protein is CASSESVYSNQPQHF.

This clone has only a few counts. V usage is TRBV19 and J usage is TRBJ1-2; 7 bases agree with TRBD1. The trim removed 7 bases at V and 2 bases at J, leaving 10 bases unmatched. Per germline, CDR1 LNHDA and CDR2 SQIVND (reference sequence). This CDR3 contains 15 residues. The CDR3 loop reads CASKGGRGNNYGYTF. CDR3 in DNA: TGTGCCAGTAAGGGCGGCAGGGGGAACAACTATGGCTACACCTTC.

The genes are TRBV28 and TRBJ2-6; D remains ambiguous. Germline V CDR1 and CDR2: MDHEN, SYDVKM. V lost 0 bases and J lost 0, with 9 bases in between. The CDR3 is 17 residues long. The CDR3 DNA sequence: TGTGCCAGCAGTTTATGGGCAGGCATCTCTGGGGCCAACGTCCTGACTTTC. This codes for CASSLWAGISGANVLTF.

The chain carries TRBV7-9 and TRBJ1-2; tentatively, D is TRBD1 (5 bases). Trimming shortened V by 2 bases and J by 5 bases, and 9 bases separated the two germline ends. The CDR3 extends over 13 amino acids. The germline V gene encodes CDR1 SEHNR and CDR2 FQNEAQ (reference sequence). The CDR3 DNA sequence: TGTGCCAGCAGCTTATCTGGACAATATGGCTACACCTTC. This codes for CASSLSGQYGYTF.

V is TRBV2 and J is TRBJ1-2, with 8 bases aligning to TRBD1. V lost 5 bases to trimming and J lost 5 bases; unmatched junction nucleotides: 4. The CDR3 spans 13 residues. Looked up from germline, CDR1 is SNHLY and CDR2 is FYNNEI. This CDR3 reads CASSPDRAYGYTF. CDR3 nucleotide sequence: TGTGCCAGCAGTCCGGACAGGGCTTATGGCTACACCTTC. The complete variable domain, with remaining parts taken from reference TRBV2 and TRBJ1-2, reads EPEVTQTPSHQVTQMGQEVILRCVPISNHLYFYWYRQILGQKVEFLVSFYNNEISEKSEIFDDQFSVERPDGSNFTLKIRSTKLEDSAMYFCASSPDRAYGYTFGSGTRLTVV.

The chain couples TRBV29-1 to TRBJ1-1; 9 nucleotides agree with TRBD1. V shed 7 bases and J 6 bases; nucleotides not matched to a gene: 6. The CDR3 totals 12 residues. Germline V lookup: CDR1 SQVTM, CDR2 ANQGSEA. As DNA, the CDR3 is TGCAGCGGTACAGGGGGCCTCTCTGAAGCTTTCTTT. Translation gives CSGTGGLSEAFF.

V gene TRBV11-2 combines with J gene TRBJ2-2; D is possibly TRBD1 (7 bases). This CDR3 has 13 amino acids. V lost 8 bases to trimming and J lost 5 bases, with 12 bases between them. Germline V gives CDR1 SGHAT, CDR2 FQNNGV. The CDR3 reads CASGRGRTGELFF. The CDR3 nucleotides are TGTGCCAGCGGCAGGGGGAGGACCGGGGAGCTGTTTTTT.

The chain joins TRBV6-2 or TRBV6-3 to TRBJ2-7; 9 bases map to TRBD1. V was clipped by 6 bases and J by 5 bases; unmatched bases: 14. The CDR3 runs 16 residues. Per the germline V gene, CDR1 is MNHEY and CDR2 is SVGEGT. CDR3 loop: CASSTTRDRASHEQYF. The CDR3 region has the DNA TGTGCCAGCAGCACTACTAGGGACAGGGCGAGCCACGAGCAGTACTTC.

The CDR3 loop reads CASISGGAGSSSYNEQFF. The CDR3 DNA follows: TGTGCCAGTATTAGCGGGGGGGCGGGAAGTAGCTCCTACAATGAGCAGTTCTTC. The chain has TRBV7-2 and TRBJ2-1, with 11 positions matching TRBD2. V shed 9 bases and J 0 bases; nucleotides not matched to a gene: 13. Germline V gene data show CDR1 as SGHTA and CDR2 as FQGNSA. CDR3 length: 18 amino acids. Together with reference TRBV7-2 and TRBJ2-1, the CDR3 gives the full variable domain: GAGVSQSPSNKVTEKGKDVELRCDPISGHTALYWYRQSLGQGLEFLIYFQGNSAPDKSGLPSDRFSAERTGGSVSTLTIQRTQQEDSAVYLCASISGGAGSSSYNEQFFGPGTRLTVL.

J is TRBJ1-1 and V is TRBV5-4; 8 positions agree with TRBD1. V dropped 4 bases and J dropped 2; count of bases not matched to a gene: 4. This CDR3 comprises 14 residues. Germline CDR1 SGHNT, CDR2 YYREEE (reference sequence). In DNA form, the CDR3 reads TGTGCCAGCAGCCCGGACAGGGAAAACACTGAAGCTTTCTTT. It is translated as CASSPDRENTEAFF.

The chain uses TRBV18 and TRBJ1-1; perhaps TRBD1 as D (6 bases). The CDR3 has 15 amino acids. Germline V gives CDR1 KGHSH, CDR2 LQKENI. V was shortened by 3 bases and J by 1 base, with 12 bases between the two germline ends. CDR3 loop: CASSPWDKKNTEAFF. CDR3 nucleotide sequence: TGTGCCAGCTCACCGTGGGACAAGAAGAACACTGAAGCTTTCTTT. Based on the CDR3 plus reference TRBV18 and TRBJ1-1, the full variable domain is NAGVMQNPRHLVRRRGQEARLRCSPMKGHSHVYWYRQLPEEGLKFMVYLQKENIIDESGMPKERFSAEFPKEGPSILRIQQVVRGDSAAYFCASSPWDKKNTEAFFGQGTRLTVV.

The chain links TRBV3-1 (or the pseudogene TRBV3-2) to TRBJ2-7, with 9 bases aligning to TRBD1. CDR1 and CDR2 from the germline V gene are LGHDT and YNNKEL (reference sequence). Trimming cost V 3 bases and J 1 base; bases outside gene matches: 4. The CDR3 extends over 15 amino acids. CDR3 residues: CASSHGTGKSYEQYF. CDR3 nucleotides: TGTGCCAGCAGCCACGGGACAGGGAAATCCTACGAGCAGTACTTC.